Following are 31 T cell receptor beta chains from one sample sequenced in a study of radiation and T cells in renal cell carcinoma. Time point defined: blood 2 weeks post-SBRT. Documented treatment: 15 Gy SBRT to primary tumor, nephrectomy 4 weeks later. Sequencing was performed with immunoSEQ multiplex PCR; in TCRdb, only in-frame clones are kept and a portion is missing. The sample holds about 58,000 clones; roughly four fifths are singletons and the top ten take under 7%. Source: blood, taken from a patient whose treatment included radiotherapy and nephrectomy. The receptors originated from a man in his 60s with renal cell carcinoma.

The V and J genes are TRBV11-3 and TRBJ2-5; the D gene is possibly TRBD1 (6 bases). The CDR3 is 13 amino acids. The germline V gene encodes CDR1 SGHNT and CDR2 YENEEA. Trimming pared 7 bases from V and 5 bases from J, leaving 14 bases between. The CDR3 bases are TGTGCCAGCAAGCAGGGGACGGGGGAGACCCAGTACTTC. Protein: CASKQGTGETQYF.

This clone was detected only once. The rearrangement links TRBV9 to TRBJ2-3; 14 bases align to TRBD2. Germline V gene sequence: CDR1 SGDLS, CDR2 YYNGEE. Unmatched junction bases numbered 7, after V lost 4 bases and J lost 6 bases. This CDR3 region has 16 residues. The CDR3 DNA reads as TGTGCCAGCAGCATGGGACTAGCGGGAGCGTCGGATACGCAGTATTTT. Translating it yields CASSMGLAGASDTQYF.

V is TRBV19 and J is TRBJ1-1; unclear D gene. Germline V CDR1 and CDR2: LNHDA, SQIVND (reference sequence). V dropped 3 bases and J dropped 0 bases, with 8 bases sitting between them. The CDR3 sequence is 14 residues long. CDR3: CASSISNMNTEAFF. CDR3 in DNA: TGTGCCAGTAGTATTTCCAACATGAACACTGAAGCTTTCTTT.

The genes are TRBV5-1 and TRBJ2-1, with D tentatively TRBD1 (5 bases). This CDR3 is 13 amino acids long. V was clipped by 8 bases and J by 0 bases, with 9 bases between them. Per the germline V gene, CDR1 is SGHRS and CDR2 is YFSETQ. The CDR3 DNA follows: TGCGCCAGACCAGGGTCCTCCTACAATGAGCAGTTCTTC. Its translation: CARPGSSYNEQFF.

V and J are TRBV6-5 and TRBJ2-2; 13 nucleotides align to TRBD2. V lost 4 bases, J lost 7 bases, and 6 bases stayed unmatched. Germline values: CDR1 MNHEY, CDR2 SVGAGI. The CDR3 runs 16 residues. CDR3 nucleotides: TGTGCCAGCAGTTCACTAGCGGGAGGGTTCGGCGGGGAGCTGTTTTTT. It codes for CASSSLAGGFGGELFF.

This clone was seen more than once but under ten times. The chain is built from TRBV29-1 and TRBJ1-1; D is unresolved. V lost 6 bases, J lost 1 base, and 15 bases lay in between. CDR1 and CDR2 from the germline V gene are SQVTM and ANQGSEA. The CDR3 length is 14 residues. The CDR3, as DNA: TGCAGCGTCACCCTAGGTGCCCAGAACACTGAAGCTTTCTTT. This translates into CSVTLGAQNTEAFF.

J is TRBJ2-7 and V is TRBV19; TRBD1 aligns across 7 bases. After removal of 5 bases from V and 2 bases from J, the junction contained 6 bases not matched to a gene. Per the germline V gene, CDR1 is LNHDA and CDR2 is SQIVND (reference sequence). This CDR3 region has 14 residues. CDR3 region: CASSSRDSPYEQYF. CDR3 DNA sequence: TGTGCCAGTAGTTCCCGGGACAGTCCCTACGAGCAGTACTTC.

The chain carries TRBV18 and TRBJ1-3; D remains unclear. With 6 bases removed from V and 0 bases from J, the gap between germline ends came to 15 bases. CDR1 and CDR2 (germline): KGHSH, LQKENI. The CDR3 runs 16 residues. CDR3 DNA: TGTGCCAGCTCTCCTGACGGTCAGAGCTCTGGAAACACCATATATTTT. It is translated as CASSPDGQSSGNTIYF. Supplemented by reference TRBV18 and TRBJ1-3, the full variable domain reads NAGVMQNPRHLVRRRGQEARLRCSPMKGHSHVYWYRQLPEEGLKFMVYLQKENIIDESGMPKERFSAEFPKEGPSILRIQQVVRGDSAAYFCASSPDGQSSGNTIYFGEGSWLTVV.

This chain uses TRBV7-2 with TRBJ1-2; 8 bases are shared with TRBD1. There are 15 residues in the CDR3. V shed 3 bases and J 4 bases; nucleotides not matched to a gene: 7. CDR1 SGHTA and CDR2 FQGNSA come from the germline V gene. CDR3 sequence reads: CASSLLQGAVYGYTF. CDR3 nucleotides: TGTGCCAGCAGCTTGCTCCAGGGGGCGGTCTATGGCTACACCTTC.

This sequence joins TRBV7-9 and TRBJ2-5; D not resolved. Germline CDR1 reads SEHNR; CDR2 reads FQNEAQ (reference sequence). CDR3 length: 14 residues. V was clipped by 4 bases and J by 7 bases, with 16 bases between them. The CDR3: CASSSRAAPGTQYF. The CDR3 bases are TGTGCCAGCAGCTCTCGGGCCGCGCCGGGGACCCAGTACTTC.

The chain couples TRBV29-1 to TRBJ1-1; no firm D call. The germline V gene has CDR1 SQVTM and CDR2 ANQGSEA. The length of the CDR3 is 11 residues. Trimming stripped 7 bases from V and 2 bases from J, with 8 bases between. The CDR3 protein is CSASQNTEAFF. The CDR3 coding sequence is TGCAGCGCGAGCCAAAACACTGAAGCTTTCTTT.

The rearrangement uses TRBV5-4 and TRBJ2-2; 8 nucleotides line up with TRBD1. The CDR3 is made up of 16 amino acids. The V and J ends lost 4 bases and 1 base, in that order; junction bases with no gene match: 6. Germline V CDR1 and CDR2: SGHNT, YYREEE (reference sequence). The CDR3 region has the DNA TGTGCCAGCAGCGCTGACAGGGGACTGAACACCGGGGAGCTGTTTTTT. As protein: CASSADRGLNTGELFF.

V and J are TRBV7-2 and TRBJ1-1; 7 nucleotides line up with TRBD1. The CDR3 extends over 15 amino acids. Germline loops: CDR1 SGHTA, CDR2 FQGNSA. Trimming cost V 4 bases and J 0 bases; bases outside gene matches: 5. The CDR3 DNA reads as TGTGCCAGCAGCTCCCGACAGGGCGTGAACACTGAAGCTTTCTTT. Translating gives CASSSRQGVNTEAFF.

This rearrangement joins TRBV30 to TRBJ1-1, with 9 bases lining up with TRBD1. V dropped 5 bases and J dropped 1; count of bases not matched to a gene: 8. Per germline, CDR1 GTSNPN and CDR2 SVGIG (reference sequence). The CDR3 length is 15 residues. In DNA, the CDR3 is TGTGCCTGGGGGGTGAAGGACAGGGGGAACACTGAAGCTTTCTTT. This codes for CAWGVKDRGNTEAFF.

The V gene is TRBV6-1, the J gene TRBJ2-7; D unresolved. Trimming removed 2 bases at V and 0 bases at J, with 8 bases between. The CDR3 has 14 residues. Germline V gives CDR1 MNHNS, CDR2 SASEGT. The CDR3 DNA reads as TGTGCCAGCAGTGAAATGTCGACCTCCTACGAGCAGTACGTC. Translating it yields CASSEMSTSYEQYV.

The rearrangement joins TRBV7-9 to TRBJ1-6; D gene uncertain. CDR1 is SEHNR, CDR2 FQNEAQ, per germline (reference sequence). This CDR3 has 13 residues. Trimming removed 5 bases at V and 6 bases at J, with 8 bases between. The CDR3, as DNA: TGTGCCAGCAGCCCGATCCCTAATTCACCCCTCCACTTT. Amino acids: CASSPIPNSPLHF.

About this clone: A much larger clone differs from this one at a single base, so this may be a read error. The same CDR3 also results from other DNA sequences found in this sample. In nucleotides, the CDR3 is TGTGCCAGCAGCCTCACCGGGGAGCTGTTTTTT. It translates to CASSLTGELFF. The rearrangement uses TRBV11-2 and TRBJ2-2, with D unresolved. The CDR3 is made up of 11 amino acids. Germline V gene sequence: CDR1 SGHAT, CDR2 FQNNGV. The V gene lost 5 bases and the J gene lost 4 bases, with 2 bases spanning the gap. The full variable domain, in which reference TRBV11-2 and TRBJ2-2 provide the parts outside the CDR3, is EAGVAQSPRYKIIEKRQSVAFWCNPISGHATLYWYQQILGQGPKLLIQFQNNGVVDDSQLPKDRFSAERLKGVDSTLKIQPAKLEDSAVYLCASSLTGELFFGEGSRLTVL.

The chain uses TRBV30 and TRBJ2-2; D uncertain. V dropped 2 bases and J dropped 3 bases, with 7 bases sitting between them. CDR3 size: 13 residues. Germline CDR1 GTSNPN, CDR2 SVGIG (reference sequence). The chain's CDR3 is CAWSKGYTGELFF. In DNA, the CDR3 is TGTGCCTGGAGTAAGGGTTACACCGGGGAGCTGTTTTTT.

The V and J genes are TRBV6-1 and TRBJ2-2, with no clear D. The CDR3 sequence is 14 residues long. V lost 8 bases and J 5 bases, leaving 15 bases between the germline ends. From germline, CDR1 is MNHNS and CDR2 SASEGT. CDR3 coding DNA: TGTGCCAGCCGGTCCGGCGGTAATACCGGGGAGCTGTTTTTT. This sequence encodes CASRSGGNTGELFF.

The chain employs TRBV19 and TRBJ1-1; D uncertain. The length of the CDR3 is 13 residues. Germline V CDR1 and CDR2: LNHDA, SQIVND (reference sequence). V was trimmed by 6 bases and J by 1 base, leaving 9 bases between them. The CDR3 DNA reads as TGTGCCAGTAGGAAAACAACGAACACTGAAGCTTTCTTT. Protein sequence: CASRKTTNTEAFF.

The rearrangement uses TRBV11-2 and TRBJ2-5; either TRBD1 or TRBD2 may supply D (5 bases each). Germline V lookup: CDR1 SGHAT, CDR2 FQNNGV. The ends were cut back, 1 base at V and 4 bases at J, with 16 bases in the middle. The CDR3 loop spans 16 amino acids. The CDR3: CASSLGGVRDRETQYF. The CDR3 DNA reads as TGTGCCAGCAGCTTAGGGGGCGTCAGGGACCGAGAGACCCAGTACTTC.

The rearrangement joins TRBV25-1 to TRBJ2-5; D perhaps matches TRBD2 (5 bases). Germline values: CDR1 MGHDK, CDR2 SYGVNS. The CDR3 extends over 13 amino acids. V lost 3 bases, J lost 5 bases, and 10 bases lay in between. The CDR3: CASSDGIRETQYF. The CDR3 DNA reads as TGTGCCAGCAGTGACGGGATTCGGGAGACCCAGTACTTC.

The chain employs TRBV9 and TRBJ2-4; no definite D call. This CDR3 has 15 amino acids. Trimming stripped 0 bases from V and 4 bases from J, with 11 bases between. Germline V gene data show CDR1 as SGDLS and CDR2 as YYNGEE. The CDR3 bases are TGTGCCAGCAGCGTAGACTGGGCGTCTAAAAACATTCAGTACTTC. Translation gives CASSVDWASKNIQYF.

The gene calls are TRBV7-8 and TRBJ1-5; D is possibly TRBD1 (6 bases). Germline CDR1 reads SGHVS; CDR2 reads FQNEAQ. The CDR3 consists of 14 residues. Between the trimmed V and J ends, which lost 1 base and 4 bases, there was a span of 8 bases. The DNA of the CDR3 is TGTGCCAGCAGCTTAGTTCAGGGGAATCAGCCCCAGCATTTT. Its protein is CASSLVQGNQPQHF.

This clone was seen once. This chain connects TRBV9 to TRBJ2-1; the D is unclear. Germline V lookup: CDR1 SGDLS, CDR2 YYNGEE. The ends were cut back, 0 bases at V and 9 bases at J, with 7 bases in the middle. The CDR3 covers 12 residues. Written as DNA, the CDR3 is TGTGCCAGCAGCGTAGGGGGTAGTGAGCAGTTCTTC. Protein product: CASSVGGSEQFF. The complete variable domain, with remaining parts taken from reference TRBV9 and TRBJ2-1, reads DSGVTQTPKHLITATGQRVTLRCSPRSGDLSVYWYQQSLDQGLQFLIQYYNGEERAKGNILERFSAQQFPDLHSELNLSSLELGDSALYFCASSVGGSEQFFGPGTRLTVL.

This clone was detected a few times. The chain joins TRBV7-9 to TRBJ1-2, with D possibly TRBD1 on 6 matching bases. V was shortened by 4 bases and J by 1 base, with 13 bases between the two germline ends. The CDR3 has 15 amino acids. Germline CDR1 is SEHNR and CDR2 is FQNEAQ (reference sequence). DNA of the CDR3: TGTGCCAGCAGCTCAACAGGGTACTATAACTATGGCTACACCTTC. Translation: CASSSTGYYNYGYTF.

The V and J genes are TRBV5-6 and TRBJ1-4; TRBD1 agrees at 8 bases. J was trimmed by 4 bases and V by 4 bases; bases with no gene match: 9. This CDR3 is 16 amino acids long. CDR1 and CDR2 from the germline V gene are SGHDT and YYEEEE. The CDR3 nucleotides are TGTGCCAGCAGCAGGCCCTTACAGGGGGTTAATGAAAAACTGTTTTTT. This gives the protein CASSRPLQGVNEKLFF.

V is TRBV4-1 and J is TRBJ2-2; D ambiguous. CDR3 length: 12 amino acids. Looked up from germline, CDR1 is MGHRA and CDR2 is YSYEKL. Deletions cut 6 bases from V and 4 bases from J, with 6 bases between. Here the CDR3 reads CASRSGTGELFF. The CDR3 DNA follows: TGCGCCAGCAGATCAGGCACCGGGGAGCTGTTTTTT.

V usage is TRBV11-3 and J usage is TRBJ2-7; D might be TRBD1 (6 bases). The germline V and J ends were trimmed by 5 bases and 2 bases, with 10 bases remaining between them. The CDR3 is 13 amino acids. Germline V gives CDR1 SGHNT, CDR2 YENEEA. CDR3 in amino acids: CASSQGGPYEQYF. CDR3 DNA: TGTGCCAGCAGCCAAGGGGGACCCTACGAGCAGTACTTC.

The genes are TRBV4-3 and TRBJ1-2; no clear D gene. Germline assignment: CDR1 LGHNA and CDR2 YSLEER. The CDR3 contains 17 residues. V was cut by 1 base and J by 2 bases, with 17 bases left in between. This CDR3 is CASSQANALVINYGYTF. The CDR3, as DNA: TGCGCCAGCAGCCAAGCCAACGCCCTGGTAATCAACTATGGCTACACCTTC.

The CDR3 nucleotides are TGCAGCGTTGTGATCGACCGATACTCTGGAAACACCATATATTTT. It encodes CSVVIDRYSGNTIYF. The gene calls are TRBV29-1 and TRBJ1-3; no definite D call. Germline V gene data show CDR1 as SQVTM and CDR2 as ANQGSEA. This CDR3 has 15 amino acids. V gave up 4 bases and J gave up 0 bases, with 13 bases separating them.